This T cell receptor (beta chain) was captured by sequencing in a study of blood T cell repertoires in COVID-19. Study overall: Italy, Spain and the United States were the sources of the convalescent and acute COVID-19 samples. In each case, the material was cDNA or gDNA derived from T cells, B-cell-depleted T cells, or PBMCs.

The CDR3 runs to 11 residues. CDR1 MDHEN and CDR2 SYDVKM come from the germline V gene. Trimming removed 7 bases at V and 2 bases at J, with 6 bases between. In the authors' methods: Quantification of nucleated cells was approximated via reference gene primer amplification. The assay was immunoSEQ multiplex PCR, and TCRdb's table has in-frame clones only and misses some. V, J and clone size were drawn from that table, and D and trimming were deduced from the DNA. The sample lists 200,000 or so clones, approximately 81% occurring once. The chain has TRBV28 and TRBJ2-7; D is ambiguous. This clonotype was sampled from a human donor in a cohort sampled during active COVID-19. Sequenced sample: peripheral blood. The CDR3 region is CASTYAYEQYF. CDR3 DNA: TGTGCCAGCACCTACGCCTACGAGCAGTACTTC.